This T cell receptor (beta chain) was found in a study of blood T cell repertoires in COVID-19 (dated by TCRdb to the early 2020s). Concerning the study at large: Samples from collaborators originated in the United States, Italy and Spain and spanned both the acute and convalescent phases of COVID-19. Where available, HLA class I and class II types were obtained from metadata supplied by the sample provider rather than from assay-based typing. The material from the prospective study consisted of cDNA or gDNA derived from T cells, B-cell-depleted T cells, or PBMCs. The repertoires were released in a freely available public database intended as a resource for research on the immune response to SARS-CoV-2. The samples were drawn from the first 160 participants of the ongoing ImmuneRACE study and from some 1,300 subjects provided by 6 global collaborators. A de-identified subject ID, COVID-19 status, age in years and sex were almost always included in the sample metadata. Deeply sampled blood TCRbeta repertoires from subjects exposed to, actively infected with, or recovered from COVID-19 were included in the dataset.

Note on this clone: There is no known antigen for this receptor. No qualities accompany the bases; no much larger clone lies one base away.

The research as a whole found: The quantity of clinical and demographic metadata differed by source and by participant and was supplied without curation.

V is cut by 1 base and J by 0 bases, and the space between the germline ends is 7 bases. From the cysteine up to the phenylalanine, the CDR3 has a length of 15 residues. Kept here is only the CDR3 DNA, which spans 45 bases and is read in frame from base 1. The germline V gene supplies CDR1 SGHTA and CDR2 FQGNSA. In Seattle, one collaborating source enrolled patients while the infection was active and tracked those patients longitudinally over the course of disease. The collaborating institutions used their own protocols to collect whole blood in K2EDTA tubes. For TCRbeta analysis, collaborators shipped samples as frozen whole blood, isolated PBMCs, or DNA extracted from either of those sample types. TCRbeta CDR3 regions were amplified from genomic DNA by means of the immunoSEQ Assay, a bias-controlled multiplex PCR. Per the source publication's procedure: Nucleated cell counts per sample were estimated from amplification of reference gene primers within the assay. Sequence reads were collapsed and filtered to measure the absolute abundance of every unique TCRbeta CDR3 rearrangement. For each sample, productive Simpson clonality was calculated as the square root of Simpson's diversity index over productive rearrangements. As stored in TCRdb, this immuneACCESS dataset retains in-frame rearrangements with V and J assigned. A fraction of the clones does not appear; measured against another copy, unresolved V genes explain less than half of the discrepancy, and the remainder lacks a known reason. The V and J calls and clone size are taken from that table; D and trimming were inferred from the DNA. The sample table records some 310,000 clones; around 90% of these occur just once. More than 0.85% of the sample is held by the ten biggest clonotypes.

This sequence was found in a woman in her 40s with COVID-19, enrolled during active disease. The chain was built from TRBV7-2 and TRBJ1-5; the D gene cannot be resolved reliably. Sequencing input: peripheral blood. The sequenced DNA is TGTGCCAGCAGCTTAGGGGCCTATAGCAATCAGCCCCAGCATTTT. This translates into CASSLGAYSNQPQHF.